This T cell receptor (beta chain) comes out of a study of shared clonotypes between healthy human individuals. Produced via immunoSEQ multiplex PCR; TCRdb's table is partial and in-frame only. The data hold about 2.1 million clones, with just over 90% observed a single time. Germline V CDR1 and CDR2: MNHEY, SMNVEV (reference sequence). V shed 6 bases, J shed 9 bases, and the junction held 10 bases outside the gene matches. This CDR3 comprises 13 residues. Selected positively for CCR7 and CD45RO-negative, naive CD8 cells excluded terminally differentiated effector memory CD45RA+ cells. The receptor was derived from a man younger than 35 in good health. Some clones in this sample may be carry-over from other donors' samples. V is TRBV27 and J is TRBJ2-7; TRBD1 matches at 8 bases. What was sequenced was naive CD8+ T cells from PBMCs. CDR3 sequence (DNA): TGTGCCAGCAGAGCGGACAGGGCCGCTCGGCAGTACTTC. Its protein product is CASRADRAARQYF.